Following are 3 T cell receptor beta chains from one sample sequenced in a study of T cell changes during pregnancy in multiple sclerosis. Repertoires were generated with immunoSEQ multiplex PCR, while TCRdb's copy carries only in-frame clones and drops some. The sample has 45,000 to 55,000 clones; 70% to 90% are singletons. The input for sequencing was peripheral blood, taken in the first trimester of pregnancy. Every receptor here comes from a female donor with multiple sclerosis, enrolled in a pregnancy study.

This rearrangement joins TRBV9 to TRBJ1-4; TRBD1 aligns across 8 bases. The germline V gene has CDR1 SGDLS and CDR2 YYNGEE. The J segment lost 8 bases and the V segment lost 3 bases, leaving 9 bases of the junction unmatched. The CDR3 loop spans 15 amino acids. As DNA, the CDR3 is TGTGCCAGCAGCGGCGACAGGGGATATGGCGAAAAACTGTTTTTT. Residues: CASSGDRGYGEKLFF.

This CDR3 is CASSSGQGGSNTIYF. DNA of the CDR3: TGTGCCAGCAGTTCCGGACAGGGGGGTAGTAACACCATATATTTT. The chain carries TRBV6-1 and TRBJ1-3; 10 positions agree with TRBD1. CDR1 and CDR2 from the germline V gene are MNHNS and SASEGT. The CDR3 spans 15 residues. V lost 5 bases, J lost 7 bases, and 8 bases stayed unmatched.

The chain couples TRBV19 to TRBJ2-3, with 8 bases aligning to TRBD1. The CDR3 has 15 residues. Looked up from germline, CDR1 is LNHDA and CDR2 is SQIVND (reference sequence). J lost 2 bases, V lost 7 bases, and 8 bases had no gene match. The CDR3 sequence: CASKVGQAPTDTQYF. For the CDR3, the DNA is TGTGCCAGTAAGGTGGGACAGGCCCCCACAGATACGCAGTATTTT. Using reference TRBV19 and TRBJ2-3 for the parts outside the CDR3, the full variable domain is DGGITQSPKYLFRKEGQNVTLSCEQNLNHDAMYWYRQDPGQGLRLIYYSQIVNDFQKGDIAEGYSVSREKKESFPLTVTSAQKNPTAFYLCASKVGQAPTDTQYFGPGTRLTVL.